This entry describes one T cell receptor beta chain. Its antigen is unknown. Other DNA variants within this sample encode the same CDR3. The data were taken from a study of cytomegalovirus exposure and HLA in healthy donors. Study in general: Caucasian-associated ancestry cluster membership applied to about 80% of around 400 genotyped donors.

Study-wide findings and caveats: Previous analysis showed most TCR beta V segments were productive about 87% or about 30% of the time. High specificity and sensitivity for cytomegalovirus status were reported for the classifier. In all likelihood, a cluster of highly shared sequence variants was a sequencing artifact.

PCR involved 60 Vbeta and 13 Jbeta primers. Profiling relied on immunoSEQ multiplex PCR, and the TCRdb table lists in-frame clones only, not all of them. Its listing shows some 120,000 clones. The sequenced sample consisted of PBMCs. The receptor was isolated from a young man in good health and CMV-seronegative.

CDR3 protein: CASSLTSGRADTQYF. The CDR3 coding sequence is TGTGCCAGCAGCTTGACGAGCGGGAGGGCAGATACGCAGTATTTT. V is TRBV5-4 and J is TRBJ2-3; 10 positions agree with TRBD2. With 1 base clipped from V and 4 bases from J, the junction kept 3 bases outside the gene matches. The CDR3 covers 15 residues. Per the germline V gene, CDR1 is SGHNT and CDR2 is YYREEE (reference sequence).